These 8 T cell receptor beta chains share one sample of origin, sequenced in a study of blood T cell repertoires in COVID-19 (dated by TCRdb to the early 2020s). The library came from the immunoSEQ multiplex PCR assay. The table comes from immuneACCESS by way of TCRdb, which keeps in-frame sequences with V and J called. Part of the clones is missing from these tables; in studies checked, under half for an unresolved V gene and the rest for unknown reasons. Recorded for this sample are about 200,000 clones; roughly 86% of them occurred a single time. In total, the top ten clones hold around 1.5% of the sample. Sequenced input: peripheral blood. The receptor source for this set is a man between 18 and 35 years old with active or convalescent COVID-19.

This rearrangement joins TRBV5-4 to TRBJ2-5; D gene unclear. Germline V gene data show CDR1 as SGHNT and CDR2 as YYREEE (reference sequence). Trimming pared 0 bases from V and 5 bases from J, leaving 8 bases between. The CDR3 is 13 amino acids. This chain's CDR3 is CASSLVQLETQYF. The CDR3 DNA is TGTGCCAGCAGCTTGGTACAGCTCGAGACCCAGTACTTC.

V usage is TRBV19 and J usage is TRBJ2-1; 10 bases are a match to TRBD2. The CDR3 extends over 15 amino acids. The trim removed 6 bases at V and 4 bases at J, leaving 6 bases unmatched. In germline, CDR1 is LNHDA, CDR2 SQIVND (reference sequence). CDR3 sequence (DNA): TGTGCCAGTAGATCACTAGCGGGACAATACAATGAGCAGTTCTTC. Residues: CASRSLAGQYNEQFF.

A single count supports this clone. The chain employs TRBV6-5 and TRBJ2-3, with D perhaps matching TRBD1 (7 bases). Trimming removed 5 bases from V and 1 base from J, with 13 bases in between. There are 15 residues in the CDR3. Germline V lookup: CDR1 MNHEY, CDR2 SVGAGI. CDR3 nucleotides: TGTGCCAGCAGTCGGGGAGGACAGGGCACAGATACGCAGTATTTT. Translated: CASSRGGQGTDTQYF.

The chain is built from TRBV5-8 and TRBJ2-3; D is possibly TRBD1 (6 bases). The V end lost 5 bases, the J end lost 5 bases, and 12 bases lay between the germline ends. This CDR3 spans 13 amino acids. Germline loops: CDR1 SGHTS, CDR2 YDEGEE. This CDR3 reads CASRLAGVDTQYF. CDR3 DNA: TGTGCCAGCAGGCTTGCAGGGGTAGATACGCAGTATTTT.

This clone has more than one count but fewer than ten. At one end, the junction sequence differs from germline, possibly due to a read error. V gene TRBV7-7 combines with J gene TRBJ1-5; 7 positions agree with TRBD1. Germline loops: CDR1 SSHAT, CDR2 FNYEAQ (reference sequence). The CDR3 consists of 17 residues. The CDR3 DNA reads TGTGCTAGCAGCCCCAGGGGGGAGAGAACCAGCAATCAGCCCCAGCATTTT. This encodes CASSPRGERTSNQPQHF.

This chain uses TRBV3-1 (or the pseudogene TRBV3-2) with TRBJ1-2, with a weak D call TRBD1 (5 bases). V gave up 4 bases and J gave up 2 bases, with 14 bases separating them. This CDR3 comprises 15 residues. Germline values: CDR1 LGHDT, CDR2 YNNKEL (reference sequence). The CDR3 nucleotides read TGTGCCAGCAGCCCGACGGGGGGGGAGAACTATGGCTACACCTTC. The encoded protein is CASSPTGGENYGYTF.

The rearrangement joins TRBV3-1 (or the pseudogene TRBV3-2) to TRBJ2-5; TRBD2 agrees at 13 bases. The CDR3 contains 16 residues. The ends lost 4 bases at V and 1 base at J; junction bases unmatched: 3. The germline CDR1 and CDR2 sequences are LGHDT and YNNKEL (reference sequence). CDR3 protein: CASSLTSGGGQETQYF. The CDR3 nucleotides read TGTGCCAGCAGCCTCACTAGCGGGGGGGGCCAAGAGACCCAGTACTTC.

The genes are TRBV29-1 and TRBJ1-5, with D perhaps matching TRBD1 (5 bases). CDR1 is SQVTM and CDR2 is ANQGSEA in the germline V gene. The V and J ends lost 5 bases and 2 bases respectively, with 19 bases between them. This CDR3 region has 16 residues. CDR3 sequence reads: CSVSTGGQGGNQPQHF. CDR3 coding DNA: TGCAGCGTTTCCACAGGAGGGCAGGGAGGCAATCAGCCCCAGCATTTT.